These 32 T cell receptor beta chains were all obtained from the same sample, sequenced in a study of shared clonotypes between healthy human individuals. Only in-frame clones appear in the TCRdb table, and some are missing; sequencing was by immunoSEQ multiplex PCR. The sample yields over 2 million clones, less than 95% seen once. Cells designated naive CD8 were CD45RO-negative and were positively selected for CCR7, with terminally differentiated effector memory CD45RA+ cells excluded. The sample was naive CD8+ T cells sorted from blood. These TCRs come from a man aged 18 to 30 in good health.

V gene TRBV12-5 combines with J gene TRBJ2-2, with TRBD2 as a possible D gene (5 bases). Germline V lookup: CDR1 LGHNT, CDR2 FRNRAP. V lost 5 bases, J lost 6 bases, and 19 bases lay in between. The CDR3 is 16 residues long. CDR3 amino acids: CASGALPAPGAGELFF. The CDR3 nucleotides are TGTGCTAGTGGTGCCCTACCGGCCCCCGGGGCCGGGGAGCTGTTTTTT.

This clone was seen a single time. The chain recombines TRBV5-6 with TRBJ1-1; 7 bases fit TRBD1. This CDR3 is built from 15 residues. From germline, CDR1 is SGHDT and CDR2 YYEEEE. V shed 3 bases and J 7 bases; nucleotides not matched to a gene: 12. CDR3 in DNA: TGTGCCAGCAGCTACGGTCCCGGGACAGCGTTTGAAGCTTTCTTT. It specifies CASSYGPGTAFEAFF.

The chain recombines TRBV6-5 with TRBJ2-1; 11 bases agree with TRBD2. CDR1 and CDR2 (germline): MNHEY, SVGAGI. This CDR3 spans 13 amino acids. Trimming at V came to 6 bases and at J to 7 bases, leaving 2 bases not matched to a gene. CDR3 region: CASRTSGENEQFF. For the CDR3, the DNA is TGTGCCAGCAGGACTAGCGGGGAAAATGAGCAGTTCTTC.

This chain uses TRBV10-2 with TRBJ2-7; tentatively, D is TRBD1 (6 bases). CDR3 length: 12 amino acids. Trimming pared 7 bases from V and 2 bases from J, leaving 9 bases between. Looked up from germline, CDR1 is WSHSY and CDR2 is SAAADI. CDR3 DNA: TGCGCCAGCACAGGGGTGGCCTACGAGCAGTACTTC. Translated, it gives CASTGVAYEQYF.

There are a few counts of this clone. The chain links TRBV30 to TRBJ2-7; the match to TRBD2 covers 7 bases. Germline assignment: CDR1 GTSNPN and CDR2 SVGIG (reference sequence). V lost 2 bases, J lost 4 bases, and 5 bases stayed unmatched. CDR3 length equals 13 residues. The DNA of the CDR3 is TGTGCCTGGAGTCCGGGACTATTATACGAGCAGTACTTC. Residues: CAWSPGLLYEQYF.

A single count supports this clone. V and J are TRBV6-1 and TRBJ2-7; a weak D match, TRBD1 (5 bases). This CDR3 region has 11 residues. The germline CDR1 and CDR2 sequences are MNHNS and SASEGT. V was cut by 3 bases and J by 9 bases, with 9 bases left in between. For the CDR3, the DNA is TGTGCCAGCAGTGAGGGGCTAGGGCAGTACTTC. This gives the protein CASSEGLGQYF.

This clone was recorded only once. This CDR3 is also generated by other DNA sequences in the sample. This chain uses TRBV5-1 with TRBJ2-7; no firm D call. This CDR3 region has 13 residues. V lost 0 bases and J lost 1, with 5 bases in between. From germline, CDR1 is SGHRS and CDR2 YFSETQ. The CDR3 here is CASSLDVSYEQYF. Written as DNA, the CDR3 is TGCGCCAGCAGCTTGGACGTTTCCTACGAGCAGTACTTC.

The rearrangement links TRBV19 to TRBJ1-6, with D possibly TRBD1 on 6 matching bases. CDR1 and CDR2 (germline): LNHDA, SQIVND (reference sequence). The CDR3 totals 15 residues. V was cut by 2 bases and J by 8 bases, with 13 bases left in between. The CDR3 DNA follows: TGTGCCAGTAGTATACTTGGGGGCGCGGATTCACCCCTCCACTTT. This gives the protein CASSILGGADSPLHF.

V and J are TRBV27 and TRBJ1-1; perhaps TRBD1 as D (5 bases). The CDR3 extends over 16 amino acids. The germline CDR1 and CDR2 sequences are MNHEY and SMNVEV (reference sequence). V lost 8 bases and J lost 4, with 23 bases in between. The DNA of the CDR3 is TGTGCCAGCGGCCCTCGAGAAATGAGTGGGGGCACTGAAGCTTTCTTT. Translation gives CASGPREMSGGTEAFF.

The chain joins TRBV15 to TRBJ2-5; D is ambiguous. V lost 2 bases to trimming and J lost 4 bases, with 20 bases between them. CDR1 and CDR2 (germline): LNHNV, YYDKDF (reference sequence). The CDR3 runs to 17 residues. CDR3 region: CATSRPQQWSTGETQYF. As DNA, the CDR3 is TGTGCCACCAGCAGACCACAACAATGGAGTACTGGAGAGACCCAGTACTTC.

This clone was counted once. V is TRBV19 and J is TRBJ1-5; the D is unclear. Germline V gives CDR1 LNHDA, CDR2 SQIVND (reference sequence). The CDR3 has 13 residues. V was clipped by 5 bases and J by 0 bases, with 5 bases between them. The CDR3 here is CASSAFSNQPQHF. As DNA, the CDR3 is TGTGCCAGTAGTGCGTTTAGCAATCAGCCCCAGCATTTT.

V and J are TRBV5-4 and TRBJ2-7; D possibly corresponds to TRBD1 (7 bases). The length of the CDR3 is 16 residues. V lost 0 bases to trimming and J lost 0 bases, with 13 bases between them. CDR1 and CDR2 from the germline V gene are SGHNT and YYREEE (reference sequence). The CDR3 loop is CASSLVGRGASYEQYF. CDR3 nucleotides: TGTGCCAGCAGCTTGGTAGGCAGGGGGGCCTCCTACGAGCAGTACTTC.

The chain links TRBV2 to TRBJ2-7, with D possibly being TRBD2 (6 bases). V was pared by 7 bases and J by 2 bases, with 15 bases between. CDR1 is SNHLY and CDR2 is FYNNEI in the germline V gene. There are 14 residues in the CDR3. The CDR3 sequence: CASTQWDLTYEQYF. The CDR3, as DNA: TGTGCCAGCACCCAGTGGGACTTGACCTACGAGCAGTACTTC.

The rearrangement joins TRBV7-6 to TRBJ1-6; D is uncertain. The germline CDR1 and CDR2 sequences are SGHVS and FNYEAQ. The CDR3 consists of 15 residues. V lost 2 bases and J 0 bases, leaving 5 bases between the germline ends. CDR3 residues: CASSLLNSYNSPLHF. The CDR3 nucleotides read TGTGCCAGCAGCTTACTAAACTCCTATAATTCACCCCTCCACTTT.

The J gene is TRBJ1-2, the V gene TRBV28, with TRBD1 matching over 9 bases. CDR1 is MDHEN, CDR2 SYDVKM, per germline. This CDR3 is 14 amino acids long. Trimming cost V 7 bases and J 5 bases; bases outside gene matches: 8. Here the CDR3 reads CASTVPGQGYGYTF. CDR3 nucleotides: TGTGCCAGCACCGTACCGGGACAGGGATATGGCTACACCTTC.

The genes are TRBV27 and TRBJ2-1, with 9 bases lining up with TRBD2. The germline V gene has CDR1 MNHEY and CDR2 SMNVEV (reference sequence). Trimming removed 5 bases from V and 7 bases from J; junction bases left unmatched: 9. The CDR3 consists of 15 residues. The CDR3 coding sequence is TGTGCCAGCAGTCCCGGATTCGGACTAGCGAATGAGCAGTTCTTC. It yields the protein CASSPGFGLANEQFF.

The chain is built from TRBV10-1 and TRBJ2-1, with TRBD2 matching 7 bases. Losses at the gene ends were 5 bases for V and 9 bases for J; bases not matched to a gene: 10. The CDR3 runs to 14 residues. Germline values: CDR1 WNHNN, CDR2 SYGVQD (reference sequence). CDR3: CASSSTSSAAEQFF. The CDR3 DNA follows: TGCGCCAGCAGTTCGACTAGCTCTGCTGCTGAGCAGTTCTTC.

This rearrangement joins TRBV5-4 to TRBJ2-7; tentatively, D is TRBD2 (5 bases). The CDR3 extends over 12 amino acids. Germline V lookup: CDR1 SGHNT, CDR2 YYREEE (reference sequence). Trimming took off 4 bases at V and 6 bases at J, with 11 bases between the two ends. Here the CDR3 reads CASSPLEGEQYF. The CDR3 nucleotides read TGTGCCAGCAGCCCACTAGAGGGCGAGCAGTACTTC.

The chain combines TRBV6-5 with TRBJ2-7; D remains unclear. Germline lookup yields CDR1 MNHEY and CDR2 SVGAGI. Trimming removed 0 bases at V and 3 bases at J, with 12 bases between. The CDR3 has 15 amino acids. CDR3 sequence (DNA): TGTGCCAGCAGTTACTCGACACTGGAACACTACGAGCAGTACTTC. As protein: CASSYSTLEHYEQYF.

The V gene is TRBV6-6, the J gene TRBJ1-1; TRBD1 agrees at 8 bases. The CDR3 loop spans 14 amino acids. The germline V gene encodes CDR1 MNHNY and CDR2 SVGAGI (reference sequence). After removal of 2 bases from V and 5 bases from J, the junction contained 4 bases not matched to a gene. CDR3 amino acids: CASSYKDRVTEAFF. The CDR3 DNA sequence: TGTGCCAGCAGTTACAAGGACAGGGTGACTGAAGCTTTCTTT.

The V gene is TRBV10-3, the J gene TRBJ2-2, with D perhaps matching TRBD2 (6 bases). Germline CDR1 reads ENHRY; CDR2 reads SYGVKD. The V end lost 11 bases, the J end lost 3 bases, and 13 bases lay between the germline ends. The CDR3 spans 13 residues. The CDR3 spells CAGRDLDTGELFF. The CDR3 nucleotides read TGTGCCGGCCGGGACTTGGACACCGGGGAGCTGTTTTTT.

As concerns this clone: Different DNA sequences within this sample yield the same CDR3. The CDR3 DNA reads TGCGCCAGCAGCCAAGTTCCTTCCTACGAGCAGTACTTC. It is translated as CASSQVPSYEQYF. The V and J genes are TRBV4-1 and TRBJ2-7; D gene unclear. The V gene lost 1 base and the J gene lost 1 base, with 5 bases spanning the gap. The germline V gene has CDR1 MGHRA and CDR2 YSYEKL. The length of the CDR3 is 13 residues.

Comment on this clone: Other DNA sequences in the same sample also yield this CDR3. The chain couples TRBV6-5 to TRBJ2-7; D may be TRBD2 (5 bases). V was shortened by 2 bases and J by 2 bases, with 7 bases between the two germline ends. Germline assignment: CDR1 MNHEY and CDR2 SVGAGI. The CDR3 length is 13 residues. CDR3 DNA: TGTGCCAGCAGTTACGGGGAGACCTACGAGCAGTACTTC. This codes for CASSYGETYEQYF.

The chain has TRBV4-1 and TRBJ1-2; D is undetermined. The CDR3 consists of 12 residues. Deletions cut 4 bases from V and 8 bases from J, with 11 bases between. CDR1 and CDR2 from the germline V gene are MGHRA and YSYEKL. This CDR3 is CASSPGSYGYTF. The CDR3 nucleotides are TGCGCCAGCAGCCCCGGGTCCTACGGCTACACCTTC.

The gene calls are TRBV11-2 and TRBJ2-1; no clear D gene. V was clipped by 1 base and J by 8 bases, with 21 bases between them. The germline V gene has CDR1 SGHAT and CDR2 FQNNGV. The length of the CDR3 is 17 residues. The CDR3, as DNA: TGTGCCAGCAGCTTAGTTCACGTCAGGTCTTGGTCGGATGAGCAGTTCTTC. This encodes CASSLVHVRSWSDEQFF. Supplemented by reference TRBV11-2 and TRBJ2-1, the full variable domain reads EAGVAQSPRYKIIEKRQSVAFWCNPISGHATLYWYQQILGQGPKLLIQFQNNGVVDDSQLPKDRFSAERLKGVDSTLKIQPAKLEDSAVYLCASSLVHVRSWSDEQFFGPGTRLTVL.

The chain links TRBV13 to TRBJ2-1; D tentatively reads TRBD1 or TRBD2 (6 bases each). The CDR3 covers 16 residues. In germline, CDR1 is PRHDT, CDR2 FYEKMQ (reference sequence). Deletions cut 5 bases from V and 2 bases from J, with 16 bases between. CDR3 amino acids: CASSQSRGDTYNEQFF. For the CDR3, the DNA is TGTGCCAGCAGCCAATCTAGGGGGGACACCTACAATGAGCAGTTCTTC.

The V call is TRBV7-9, the J call TRBJ2-5; no reliable D call. Between the trimmed V and J ends, which lost 1 base and 5 bases, there was a span of 14 bases. Germline lookup yields CDR1 SEHNR and CDR2 FQNEAQ (reference sequence). The CDR3 is made up of 15 amino acids. The DNA for the CDR3 is TGTGCCAGCAGCTTAGTAGTCAGCCAGGACGAGACCCAGTACTTC. This sequence encodes CASSLVVSQDETQYF.

There are a few counts of this clone. This chain links TRBV5-4 with TRBJ1-1; D not resolved. The CDR3 is 16 residues long. V was pared by 7 bases and J by 1 base, with 20 bases between. Germline V lookup: CDR1 SGHNT, CDR2 YYREEE (reference sequence). For the CDR3, the DNA is TGTGCCAGCGTTGAGCGCGGAGGCCCCGGGAACACTGAAGCTTTCTTT. This encodes CASVERGGPGNTEAFF.

The chain is built from TRBV11-2 and TRBJ1-4; 9 bases line up with TRBD1. J lost 8 bases, V lost 7 bases, and 11 bases had no gene match. CDR1 is SGHAT and CDR2 is FQNNGV in the germline V gene. The CDR3 totals 15 residues. The CDR3 coding sequence is TGTGCCAGCACCCGATACAGGGGGCTTGGGGAAAAACTGTTTTTT. Residues: CASTRYRGLGEKLFF.

The chain's CDR3 is CASSGGTSYGYTF. CDR3 bases: TGTGCCAGCAGTGGAGGGACGTCCTATGGCTACACCTTC. J is TRBJ1-2 and V is TRBV6-1; D may be TRBD1 (5 bases). This CDR3 has 13 residues. The germline V and J ends were trimmed by 4 bases and 4 bases, with 10 bases remaining between them. Per the germline V gene, CDR1 is MNHNS and CDR2 is SASEGT.

The J gene is TRBJ2-3, the V gene TRBV9; 7 bases line up with TRBD1. Trimming took 0 bases from V and 4 from J; bases not matched to a gene: 8. CDR1 and CDR2 (germline): SGDLS, YYNGEE. The CDR3 is made up of 16 amino acids. The chain's CDR3 is CASSVANRGWPDTQYF. The DNA of the CDR3 is TGTGCCAGCAGCGTAGCTAACAGGGGTTGGCCAGATACGCAGTATTTT.

The chain carries TRBV11-2 and TRBJ2-2, with D tentatively TRBD1 (6 bases). The CDR3 is made up of 16 amino acids. Germline assignment: CDR1 SGHAT and CDR2 FQNNGV. Trimming removed 1 base at V and 3 bases at J, with 12 bases between. In DNA form, the CDR3 reads TGTGCCAGCAGCTTAGTGGTGGCAGGGGACACCGGGGAGCTGTTTTTT. Translation gives CASSLVVAGDTGELFF.